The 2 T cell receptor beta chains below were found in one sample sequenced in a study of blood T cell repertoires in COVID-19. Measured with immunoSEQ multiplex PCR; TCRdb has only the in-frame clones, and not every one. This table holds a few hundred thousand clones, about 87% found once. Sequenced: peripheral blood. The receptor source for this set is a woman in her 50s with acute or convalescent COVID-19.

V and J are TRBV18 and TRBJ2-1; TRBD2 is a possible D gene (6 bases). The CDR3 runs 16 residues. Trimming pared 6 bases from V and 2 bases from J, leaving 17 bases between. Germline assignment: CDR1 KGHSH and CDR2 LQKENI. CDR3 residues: CASSLPGTRPYNEQFF. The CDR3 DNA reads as TGTGCCAGCTCGCTTCCCGGGACTCGACCCTACAATGAGCAGTTCTTC.

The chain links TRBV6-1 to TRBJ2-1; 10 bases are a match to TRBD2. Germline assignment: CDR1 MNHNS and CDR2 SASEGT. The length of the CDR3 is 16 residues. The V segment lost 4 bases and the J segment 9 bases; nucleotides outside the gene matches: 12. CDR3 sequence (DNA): TGTGCCAGCAGTGGCCCTCTAGCGGGAGAGGTAGGTGAGCAGTTCTTC. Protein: CASSGPLAGEVGEQFF.